This T cell receptor (beta chain) appears in the sequencing data of a study of blood T cell repertoires in COVID-19. Study at large: Donors in the United States, Italy and Spain gave samples during acute or convalescent COVID-19. PBMCs, B-cell-depleted T cells, or T cells were the source of the cDNA or gDNA that made up the material.

Original handling: Reference gene primer amplification in the assay estimated nucleated cell counts. Clones were sequenced by immunoSEQ multiplex PCR, and TCRdb holds only the in-frame ones, with some missing. V and J calls and clone size are copied from that table; D and trimming were computed from the DNA. The table shows about 300,000 clones, with 85% to 90% occurring only once. Germline CDR1 reads MDHEN; CDR2 reads SYDVKM. The CDR3 length is 14 residues. The V gene lost 1 base and the J gene lost 3 bases, with 9 bases spanning the gap. This chain uses TRBV28 with TRBJ1-1; D unresolved. The clonotype was recovered from a man between 40 and 49 years old with acute or convalescent COVID-19. The sequenced sample was peripheral blood. The CDR3 region has the DNA TGTGCCAGCAGTTTATATCCCCGAGACACTGAAGCTTTCTTT. It yields the protein CASSLYPRDTEAFF.